The present TCR beta chain was sequenced within a study of T-cell memory formation after mild COVID-19. The overall study: The study found TCR clusters largely donor specific.

Barcoded TCR alpha and TCR beta cDNA libraries with UMIs came from 5'RACE using constant-segment primers. One entry per CDR3 protein results from TCRdb running MiXCR on the 5' RACE reads. The sample records about 170,000 distinct CDR3 sequences, around 13% being singletons. As for this clonotype: As yet, its antigen is unknown.

Study results and limitations: Cross-reactive memory seemingly joined, as some responding clones were found in pre-infection memory. CM and EM subsets held most contracting CD4+ clones; EMRA held CD8+ ones.

Between the trimmed V and J ends, which lost 3 bases and 3 bases, there was a span of 8 bases. CDR1 is MNHEY and CDR2 is SVGAGI in the germline V gene. This CDR3 spans 13 amino acids. This chain joins TRBV6-5 and TRBJ1-2; maybe TRBD1 (5 bases). This receptor was taken from a man younger than 30 who had mild COVID-19 (a few samples of this study predate the infection). Cell type and time point are not known. The sample consisted of PBMCs or a T cell subset sorted from them (not recorded which). CDR3 DNA sequence: TGTGCCAGCAGTTATGGGGGGGACTATGGCTACACCTTC. Translated, it gives CASSYGGDYGYTF.